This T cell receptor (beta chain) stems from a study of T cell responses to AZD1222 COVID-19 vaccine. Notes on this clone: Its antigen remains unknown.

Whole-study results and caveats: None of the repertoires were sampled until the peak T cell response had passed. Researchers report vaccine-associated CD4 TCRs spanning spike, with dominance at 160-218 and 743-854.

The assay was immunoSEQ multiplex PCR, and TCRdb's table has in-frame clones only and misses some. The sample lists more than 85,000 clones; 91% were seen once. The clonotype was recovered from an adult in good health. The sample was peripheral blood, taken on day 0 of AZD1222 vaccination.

The CDR3 DNA follows: TGTGCCAGCAGTTTATCGGGGCTAGCGGGGACCTACGAGCAGTACTTC. Translated: CASSLSGLAGTYEQYF. V gene TRBV27 combines with J gene TRBJ2-7; 9 bases align to TRBD2. V lost 0 bases, J lost 2 bases, and 5 bases stayed unmatched. The CDR3 length is 16 residues. Germline V lookup: CDR1 MNHEY, CDR2 SMNVEV (reference sequence).